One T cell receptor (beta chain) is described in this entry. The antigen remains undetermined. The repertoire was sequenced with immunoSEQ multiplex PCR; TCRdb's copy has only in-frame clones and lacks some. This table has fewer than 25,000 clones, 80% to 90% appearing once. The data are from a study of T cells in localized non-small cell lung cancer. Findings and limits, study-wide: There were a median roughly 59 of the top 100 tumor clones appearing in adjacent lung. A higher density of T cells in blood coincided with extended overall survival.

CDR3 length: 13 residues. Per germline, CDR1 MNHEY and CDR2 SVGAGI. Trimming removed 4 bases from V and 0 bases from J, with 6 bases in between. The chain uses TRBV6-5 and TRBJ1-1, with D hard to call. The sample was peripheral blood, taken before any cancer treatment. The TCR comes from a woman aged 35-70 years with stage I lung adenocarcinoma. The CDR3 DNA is TGTGCCAGCAGTTTGATCATGAACACTGAAGCTTTCTTT. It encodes CASSLIMNTEAFF.